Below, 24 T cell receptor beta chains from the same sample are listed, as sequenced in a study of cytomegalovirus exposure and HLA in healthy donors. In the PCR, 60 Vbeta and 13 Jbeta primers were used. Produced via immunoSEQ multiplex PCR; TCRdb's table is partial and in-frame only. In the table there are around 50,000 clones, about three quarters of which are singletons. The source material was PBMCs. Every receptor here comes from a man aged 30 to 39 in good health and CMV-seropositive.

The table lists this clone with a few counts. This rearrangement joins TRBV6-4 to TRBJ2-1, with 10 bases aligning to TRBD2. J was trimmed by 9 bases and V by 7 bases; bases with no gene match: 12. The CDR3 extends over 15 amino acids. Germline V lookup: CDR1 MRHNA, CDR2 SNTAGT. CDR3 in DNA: TGTGCCAGCAAGGAGCGGGGGGGCGCCCCCGGTGAGCAGTTCTTC. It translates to CASKERGGAPGEQFF.

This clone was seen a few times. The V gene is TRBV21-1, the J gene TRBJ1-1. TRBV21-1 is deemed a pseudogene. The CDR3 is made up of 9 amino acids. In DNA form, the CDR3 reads TGTGCCAGCTCGCGAGAAGCTTTCTTT. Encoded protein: CASSREAFF.

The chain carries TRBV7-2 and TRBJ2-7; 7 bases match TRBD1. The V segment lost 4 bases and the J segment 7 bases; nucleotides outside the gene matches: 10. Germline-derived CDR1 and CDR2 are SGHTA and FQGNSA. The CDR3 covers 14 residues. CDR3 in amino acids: CASSSYDRVGEQYF. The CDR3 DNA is TGTGCCAGCAGCTCGTACGACAGGGTCGGGGAGCAGTACTTC.

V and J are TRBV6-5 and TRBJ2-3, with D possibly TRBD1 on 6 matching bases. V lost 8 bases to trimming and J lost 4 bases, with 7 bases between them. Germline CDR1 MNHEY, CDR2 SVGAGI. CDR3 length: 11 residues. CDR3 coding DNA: TGTGCCAGCGGGGGCCCAGATACGCAGTATTTT. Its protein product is CASGGPDTQYF.

The CDR3 DNA reads TGTGCCAGCAGTGAAGCGCACGGGGGAATGAGCACTGAAGCTTTCTTT. Translating it yields CASSEAHGGMSTEAFF. The chain joins TRBV6-1 to TRBJ1-1, with D possibly TRBD1 on 5 matching bases. Germline assignment: CDR1 MNHNS and CDR2 SASEGT. CDR3 length: 16 residues. V was clipped by 0 bases and J by 4 bases, with 15 bases between them.

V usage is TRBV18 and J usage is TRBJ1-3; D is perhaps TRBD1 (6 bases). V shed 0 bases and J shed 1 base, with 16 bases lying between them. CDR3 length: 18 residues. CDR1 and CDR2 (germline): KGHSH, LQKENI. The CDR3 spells CASSPPGHLKSSGNTIYF. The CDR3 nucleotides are TGTGCCAGCTCACCACCGGGACATTTGAAGAGTTCTGGAAACACCATATATTTT.

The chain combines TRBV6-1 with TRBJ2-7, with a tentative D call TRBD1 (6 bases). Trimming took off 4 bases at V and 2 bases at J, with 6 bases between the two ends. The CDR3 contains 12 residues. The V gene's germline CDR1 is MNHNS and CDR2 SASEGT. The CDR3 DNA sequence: TGTGCCAGCAGTGCAGGGGCCTACGAGCAGTACTTC. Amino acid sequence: CASSAGAYEQYF.

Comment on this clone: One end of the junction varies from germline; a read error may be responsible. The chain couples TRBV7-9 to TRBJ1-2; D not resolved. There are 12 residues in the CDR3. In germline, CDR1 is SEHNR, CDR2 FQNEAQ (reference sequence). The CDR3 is CSSSLVAYGYTF. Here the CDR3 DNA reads TGTTCCAGCAGCTTAGTAGCCTATGGCTACACCTTC.

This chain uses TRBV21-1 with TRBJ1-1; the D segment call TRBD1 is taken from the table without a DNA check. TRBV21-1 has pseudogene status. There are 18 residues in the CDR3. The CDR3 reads CASTQSGVVHFMNTEAFF. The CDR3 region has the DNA TGTGCCAGCACGCAATCAGGGGTCGTTCACTTTATGAACACTGAAGCTTTCTTT.

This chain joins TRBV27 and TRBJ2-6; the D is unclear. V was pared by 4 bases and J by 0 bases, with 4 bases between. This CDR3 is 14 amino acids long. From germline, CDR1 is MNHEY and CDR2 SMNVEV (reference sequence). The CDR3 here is CASSSRSGANVLTF. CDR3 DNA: TGTGCCAGCAGTTCGCGCTCTGGGGCCAACGTCCTGACTTTC. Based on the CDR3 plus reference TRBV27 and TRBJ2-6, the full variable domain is EAQVTQNPRYLITVTGKKLTVTCSQNMNHEYMSWYRQDPGLGLRQIYYSMNVEVTDKGDVPEGYKVSRKEKRNFPLILESPSPNQTSLYFCASSSRSGANVLTFGAGSRLTVL.

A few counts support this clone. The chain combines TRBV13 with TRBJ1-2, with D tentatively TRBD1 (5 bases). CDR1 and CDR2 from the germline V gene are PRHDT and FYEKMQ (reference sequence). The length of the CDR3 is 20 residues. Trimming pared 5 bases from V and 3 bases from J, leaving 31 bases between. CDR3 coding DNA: TGTGCCAGCAGCCCGGGGGGGAGCCCCCCGGTCAGGGCCCGGGACTATGGCTACACCTTC. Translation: CASSPGGSPPVRARDYGYTF.

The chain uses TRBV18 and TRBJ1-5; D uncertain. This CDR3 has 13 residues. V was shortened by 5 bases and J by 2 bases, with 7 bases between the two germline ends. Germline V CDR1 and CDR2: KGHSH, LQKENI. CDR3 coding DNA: TGTGCCAGCTCATTTACAGGCAATCAGCCCCAGCATTTT. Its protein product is CASSFTGNQPQHF.

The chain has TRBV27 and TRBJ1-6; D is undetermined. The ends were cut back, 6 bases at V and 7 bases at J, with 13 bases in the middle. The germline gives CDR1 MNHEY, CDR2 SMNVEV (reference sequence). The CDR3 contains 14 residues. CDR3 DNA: TGTGCCAGCAGCCGGGAACCCTCGAATTCACCCCTCCACTTT. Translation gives CASSREPSNSPLHF.

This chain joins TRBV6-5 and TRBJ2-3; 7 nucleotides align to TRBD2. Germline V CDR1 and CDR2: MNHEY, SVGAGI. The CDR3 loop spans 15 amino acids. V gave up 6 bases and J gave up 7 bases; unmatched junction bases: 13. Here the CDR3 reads CASRGGTIDANTQYF. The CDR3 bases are TGTGCCAGCAGAGGCGGGACTATCGACGCGAATACGCAGTATTTT.

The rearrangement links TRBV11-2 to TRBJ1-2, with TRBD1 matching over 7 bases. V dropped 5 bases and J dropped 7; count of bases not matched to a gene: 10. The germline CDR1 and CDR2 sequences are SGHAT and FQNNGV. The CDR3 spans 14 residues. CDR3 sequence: CASSPGQGGFGYTF. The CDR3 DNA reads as TGTGCCAGCAGCCCAGGCCAAGGGGGCTTTGGCTACACCTTC.

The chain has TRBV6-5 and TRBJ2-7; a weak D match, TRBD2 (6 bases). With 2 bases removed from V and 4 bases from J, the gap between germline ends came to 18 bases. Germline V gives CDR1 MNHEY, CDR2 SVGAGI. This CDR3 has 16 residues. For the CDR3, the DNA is TGTGCCAGCAGTTACGCGGGGAATCCGGGAATATACGAGCAGTACTTC. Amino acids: CASSYAGNPGIYEQYF.

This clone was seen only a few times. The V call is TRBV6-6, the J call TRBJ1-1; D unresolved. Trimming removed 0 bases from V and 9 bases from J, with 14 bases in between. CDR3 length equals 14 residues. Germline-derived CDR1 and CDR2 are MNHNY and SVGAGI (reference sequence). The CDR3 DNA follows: TGTGCCAGCAGTTACTCGAGAGAGGTTCAGAAAGCTTTCTTT. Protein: CASSYSREVQKAFF.

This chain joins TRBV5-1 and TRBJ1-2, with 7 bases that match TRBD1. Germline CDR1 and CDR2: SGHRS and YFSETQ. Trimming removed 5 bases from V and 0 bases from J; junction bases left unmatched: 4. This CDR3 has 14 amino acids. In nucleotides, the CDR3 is TGCGCCAGCAGACGGGACAGAGCTAACTATGGCTACACCTTC. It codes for CASRRDRANYGYTF. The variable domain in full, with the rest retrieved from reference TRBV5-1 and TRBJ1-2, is KAGVTQTPRYLIKTRGQQVTLSCSPISGHRSVSWYQQTPGQGLQFLFEYFSETQRNKGNFPGRFSGRQFSNSRSEMNVSTLELGDSALYLCASRRDRANYGYTFGSGTRLTVV.

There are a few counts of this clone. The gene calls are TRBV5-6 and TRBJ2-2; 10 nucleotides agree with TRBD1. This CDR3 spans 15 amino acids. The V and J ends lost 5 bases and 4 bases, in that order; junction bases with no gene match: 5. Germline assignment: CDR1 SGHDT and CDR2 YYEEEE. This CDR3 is CASSSRTGGTGELFF. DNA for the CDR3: TGTGCCAGCAGTTCGCGGACAGGGGGCACCGGGGAGCTGTTTTTT.

CDR3 nucleotide sequence: TGTGCCAGCAGCGCCGACAGCGAGACCCAGTACTTC. It is translated as CASSADSETQYF. This chain uses TRBV11-2 with TRBJ2-5; D possibly corresponds to TRBD1 (5 bases). Per germline, CDR1 SGHAT and CDR2 FQNNGV. Trimming took 5 bases from V and 5 from J, leaving 9 bases between them. This CDR3 contains 12 residues.

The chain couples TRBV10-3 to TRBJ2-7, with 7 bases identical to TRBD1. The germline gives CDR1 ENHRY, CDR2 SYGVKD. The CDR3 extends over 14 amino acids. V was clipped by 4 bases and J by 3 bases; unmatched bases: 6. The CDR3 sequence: CAISGDRVRYEQYF. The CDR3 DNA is TGTGCCATCAGTGGCGACAGGGTTCGCTACGAGCAGTACTTC.

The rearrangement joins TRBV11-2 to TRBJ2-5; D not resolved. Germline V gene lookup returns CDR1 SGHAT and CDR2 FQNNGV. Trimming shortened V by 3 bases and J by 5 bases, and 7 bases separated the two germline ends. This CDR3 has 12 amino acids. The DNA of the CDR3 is TGTGCCAGCAGCTTTGCCGGGGAGACCCAGTACTTC. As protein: CASSFAGETQYF.

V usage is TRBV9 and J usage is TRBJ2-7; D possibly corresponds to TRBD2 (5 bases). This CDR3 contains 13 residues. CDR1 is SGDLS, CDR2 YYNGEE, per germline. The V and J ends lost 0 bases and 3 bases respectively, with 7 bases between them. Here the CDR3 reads CASSVVGDYEQYF. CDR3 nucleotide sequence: TGTGCCAGCAGCGTAGTGGGAGACTACGAGCAGTACTTC.

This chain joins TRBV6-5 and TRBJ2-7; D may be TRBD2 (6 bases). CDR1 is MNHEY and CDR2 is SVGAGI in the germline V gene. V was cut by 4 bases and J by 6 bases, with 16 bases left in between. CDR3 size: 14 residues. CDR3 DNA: TGTGCCAGCAGTTCCCCGGGACTCCCCGCCGAGCAGTACTTC. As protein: CASSSPGLPAEQYF.